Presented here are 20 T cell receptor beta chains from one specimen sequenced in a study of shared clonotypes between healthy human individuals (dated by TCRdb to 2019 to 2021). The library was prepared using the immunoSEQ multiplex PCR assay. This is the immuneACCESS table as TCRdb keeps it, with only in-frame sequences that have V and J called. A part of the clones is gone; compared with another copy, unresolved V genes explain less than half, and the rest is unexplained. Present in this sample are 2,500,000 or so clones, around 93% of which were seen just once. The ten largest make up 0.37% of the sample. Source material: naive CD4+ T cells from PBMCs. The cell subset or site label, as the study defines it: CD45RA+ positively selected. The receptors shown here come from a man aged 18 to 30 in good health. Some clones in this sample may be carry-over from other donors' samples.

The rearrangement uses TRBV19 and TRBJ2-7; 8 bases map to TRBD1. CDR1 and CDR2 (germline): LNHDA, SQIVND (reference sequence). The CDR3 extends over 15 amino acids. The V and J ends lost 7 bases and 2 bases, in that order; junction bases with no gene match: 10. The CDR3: CASTPGGQGPYEQYF. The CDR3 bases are TGTGCCAGTACTCCAGGGGGCCAGGGACCCTACGAGCAGTACTTC.

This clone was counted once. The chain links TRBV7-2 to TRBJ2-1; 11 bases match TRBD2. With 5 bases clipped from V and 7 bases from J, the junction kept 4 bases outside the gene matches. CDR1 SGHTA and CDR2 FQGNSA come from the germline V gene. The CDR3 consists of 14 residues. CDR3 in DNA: TGTGCCAGCAGCCAGGGACTAGCGGATAATGAGCAGTTCTTC. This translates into CASSQGLADNEQFF. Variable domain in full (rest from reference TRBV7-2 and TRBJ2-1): GAGVSQSPSNKVTEKGKDVELRCDPISGHTALYWYRQSLGQGLEFLIYFQGNSAPDKSGLPSDRFSAERTGGSVSTLTIQRTQQEDSAVYLCASSQGLADNEQFFGPGTRLTVL.

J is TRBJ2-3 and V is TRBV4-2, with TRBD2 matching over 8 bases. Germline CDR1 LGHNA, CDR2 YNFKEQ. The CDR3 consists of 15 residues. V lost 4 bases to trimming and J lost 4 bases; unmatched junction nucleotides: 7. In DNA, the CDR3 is TGTGCCAGCAGCCGGGAGCGGGAGAGGGCAGATACGCAGTATTTT. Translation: CASSRERERADTQYF.

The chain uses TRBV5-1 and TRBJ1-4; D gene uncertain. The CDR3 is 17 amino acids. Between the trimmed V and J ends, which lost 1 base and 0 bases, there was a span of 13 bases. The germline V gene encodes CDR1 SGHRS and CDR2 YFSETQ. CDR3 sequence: CASSLSFPVATNEKLFF. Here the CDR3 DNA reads TGCGCCAGCAGCTTGTCGTTCCCAGTTGCAACTAATGAAAAACTGTTTTTT.

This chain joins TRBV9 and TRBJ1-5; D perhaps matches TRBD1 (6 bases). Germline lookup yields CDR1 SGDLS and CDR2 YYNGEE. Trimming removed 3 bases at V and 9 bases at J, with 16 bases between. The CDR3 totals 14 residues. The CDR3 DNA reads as TGTGCCAGCAGCGCGGAGGGGGGCGCCATGCCCCAGCATTTT. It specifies CASSAEGGAMPQHF.

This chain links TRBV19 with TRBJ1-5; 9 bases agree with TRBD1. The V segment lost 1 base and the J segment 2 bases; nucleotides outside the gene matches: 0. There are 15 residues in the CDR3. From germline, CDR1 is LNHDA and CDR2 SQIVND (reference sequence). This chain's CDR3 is CASSIGDRGNQPQHF. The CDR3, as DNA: TGTGCCAGTAGTATAGGGGACAGGGGCAATCAGCCCCAGCATTTT.

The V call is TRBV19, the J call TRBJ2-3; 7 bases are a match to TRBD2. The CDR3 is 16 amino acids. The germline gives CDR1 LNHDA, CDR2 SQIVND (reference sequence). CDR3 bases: TGTATGCTAGTCGGTTCGCGGGAGCCCATCACAGATACGCAGTATTTT. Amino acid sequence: CMLVGSREPITDTQYF. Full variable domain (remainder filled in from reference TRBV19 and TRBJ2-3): DGGITQSPKYLFRKEGQNVTLSCEQNLNHDAMYWYRQDPGQGLRLIYYSQIVNDFQKGDIAEGYSVSREKKESFPLTVTSAQKNPTAFYLCMLVGSREPITDTQYFGPGTRLTVL.

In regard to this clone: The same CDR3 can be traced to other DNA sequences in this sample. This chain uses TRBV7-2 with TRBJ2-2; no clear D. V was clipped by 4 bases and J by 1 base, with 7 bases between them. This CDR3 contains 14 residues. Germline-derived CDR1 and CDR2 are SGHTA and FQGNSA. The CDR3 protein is CASSSGLNTGELFF. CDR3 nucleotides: TGTGCCAGCAGCTCTGGTCTGAACACCGGGGAGCTGTTTTTT.

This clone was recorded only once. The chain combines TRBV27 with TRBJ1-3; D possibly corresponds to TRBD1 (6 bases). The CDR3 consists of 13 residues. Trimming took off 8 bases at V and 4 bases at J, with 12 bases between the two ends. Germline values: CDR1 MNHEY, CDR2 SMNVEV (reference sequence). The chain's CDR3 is CASVDRMGNTIYF. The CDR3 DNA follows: TGTGCCAGCGTAGACAGGATGGGAAACACCATATATTTT.

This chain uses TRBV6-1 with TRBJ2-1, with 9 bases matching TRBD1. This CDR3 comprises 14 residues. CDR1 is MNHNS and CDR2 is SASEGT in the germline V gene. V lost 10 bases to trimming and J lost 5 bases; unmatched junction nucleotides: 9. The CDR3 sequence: CATSNRGLDNEQFF. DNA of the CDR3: TGTGCCACCTCGAACAGGGGGCTGGACAATGAGCAGTTCTTC.

The CDR3 loop is CASSNSRSQYF. CDR3 nucleotides: TGCGCCAGCAGTAACAGTCGAAGTCAGTACTTC. This chain joins TRBV5-1 and TRBJ2-4; unclear D gene. Trimming stripped 5 bases from V and 12 bases from J, with 12 bases between. This CDR3 has 11 amino acids. CDR1 is SGHRS and CDR2 is YFSETQ in the germline V gene.

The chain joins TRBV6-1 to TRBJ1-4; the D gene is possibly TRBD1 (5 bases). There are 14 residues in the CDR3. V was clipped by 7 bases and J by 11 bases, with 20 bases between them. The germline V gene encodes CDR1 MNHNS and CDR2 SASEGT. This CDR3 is CASKSSEVRGKLFF. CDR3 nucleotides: TGTGCCAGCAAAAGCAGCGAGGTGCGGGGGAAACTGTTTTTT.

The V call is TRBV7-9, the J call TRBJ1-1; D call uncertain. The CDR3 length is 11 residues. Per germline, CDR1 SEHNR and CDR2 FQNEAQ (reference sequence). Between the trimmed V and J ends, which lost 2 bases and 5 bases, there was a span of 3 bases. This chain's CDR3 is CASSLPTEAFF. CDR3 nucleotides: TGTGCCAGCAGCTTACCGACTGAAGCTTTCTTT.

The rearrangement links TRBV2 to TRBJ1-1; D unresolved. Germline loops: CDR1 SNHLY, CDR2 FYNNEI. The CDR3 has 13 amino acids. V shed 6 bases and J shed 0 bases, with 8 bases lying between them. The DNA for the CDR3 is TGTGCCAGCAGGACTTACATGAACACTGAAGCTTTCTTT. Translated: CASRTYMNTEAFF.

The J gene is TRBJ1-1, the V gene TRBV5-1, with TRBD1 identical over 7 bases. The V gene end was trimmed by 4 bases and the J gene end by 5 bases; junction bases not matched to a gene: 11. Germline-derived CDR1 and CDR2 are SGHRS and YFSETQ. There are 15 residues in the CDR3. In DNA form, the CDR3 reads TGCGCCAGCAGCCCTGAAGACAGGGCGGGAACTGAAGCTTTCTTT. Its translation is CASSPEDRAGTEAFF. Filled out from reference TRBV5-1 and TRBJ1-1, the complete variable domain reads KAGVTQTPRYLIKTRGQQVTLSCSPISGHRSVSWYQQTPGQGLQFLFEYFSETQRNKGNFPGRFSGRQFSNSRSEMNVSTLELGDSALYLCASSPEDRAGTEAFFGQGTRLTVV.

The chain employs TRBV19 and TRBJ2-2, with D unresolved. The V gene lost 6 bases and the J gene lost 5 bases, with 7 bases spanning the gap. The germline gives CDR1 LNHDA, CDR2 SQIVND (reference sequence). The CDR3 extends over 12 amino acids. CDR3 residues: CASSERTGELFF. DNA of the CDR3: TGTGCCAGTAGCGAGAGGACCGGGGAGCTGTTTTTT.

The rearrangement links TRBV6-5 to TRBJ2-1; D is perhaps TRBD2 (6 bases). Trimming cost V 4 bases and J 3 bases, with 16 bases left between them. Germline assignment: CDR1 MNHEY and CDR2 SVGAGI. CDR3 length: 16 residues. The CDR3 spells CASSSLGAGVYNEQFF. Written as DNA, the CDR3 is TGTGCCAGCAGTTCCCTAGGAGCGGGCGTCTACAATGAGCAGTTCTTC.

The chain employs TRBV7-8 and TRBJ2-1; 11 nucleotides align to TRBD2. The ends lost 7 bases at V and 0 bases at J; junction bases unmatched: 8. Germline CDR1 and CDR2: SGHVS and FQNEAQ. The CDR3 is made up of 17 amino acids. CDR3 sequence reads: CASTPGLAVISYNEQFF. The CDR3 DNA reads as TGTGCCAGCACTCCGGGACTAGCGGTTATCTCCTACAATGAGCAGTTCTTC.

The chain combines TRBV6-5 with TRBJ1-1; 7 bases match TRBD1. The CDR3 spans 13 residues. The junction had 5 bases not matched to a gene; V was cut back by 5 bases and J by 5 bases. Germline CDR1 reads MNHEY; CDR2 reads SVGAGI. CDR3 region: CASSQGGWTEAFF. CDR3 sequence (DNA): TGTGCCAGCAGTCAGGGGGGTTGGACTGAAGCTTTCTTT.

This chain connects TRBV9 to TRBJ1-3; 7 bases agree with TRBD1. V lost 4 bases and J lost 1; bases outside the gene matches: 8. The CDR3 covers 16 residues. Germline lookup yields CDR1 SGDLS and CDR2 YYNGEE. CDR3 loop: CASSTTGAGSGNTIYF. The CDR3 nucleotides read TGTGCCAGCAGCACCACAGGGGCGGGATCTGGAAACACCATATATTTT. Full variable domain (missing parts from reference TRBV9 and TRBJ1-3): DSGVTQTPKHLITATGQRVTLRCSPRSGDLSVYWYQQSLDQGLQFLIQYYNGEERAKGNILERFSAQQFPDLHSELNLSSLELGDSALYFCASSTTGAGSGNTIYFGEGSWLTVV.